This paragraph covers one T cell receptor (beta chain) sequence. The data originate from a study of CD8 T cells in ankylosing spondylitis. The germline V gene has CDR1 MNHNY and CDR2 SVGAGI (reference sequence). Trimming took off 6 bases at V and 10 bases at J, with 7 bases between the two ends. The CDR3 length is 10 residues. Using its own MiXCR run on the 5' RACE reads, TCRdb lists one record per CDR3 protein. The sample comprises a few hundred thousand distinct CDR3 sequences, 18% of which are singletons, and roughly a third rests with the top ten. Source material: blood, either unsorted or a sorted T cell fraction (not recorded which). The genes are TRBV6-6 and TRBJ2-1; D is uncertain. The origin of this receptor is a male donor with ankylosing spondylitis or in good health (not recorded which). The DNA of the CDR3 is TGTGCCAGCAGACACTCGGAGCAGTTCTTC. Translated, it gives CASRHSEQFF.